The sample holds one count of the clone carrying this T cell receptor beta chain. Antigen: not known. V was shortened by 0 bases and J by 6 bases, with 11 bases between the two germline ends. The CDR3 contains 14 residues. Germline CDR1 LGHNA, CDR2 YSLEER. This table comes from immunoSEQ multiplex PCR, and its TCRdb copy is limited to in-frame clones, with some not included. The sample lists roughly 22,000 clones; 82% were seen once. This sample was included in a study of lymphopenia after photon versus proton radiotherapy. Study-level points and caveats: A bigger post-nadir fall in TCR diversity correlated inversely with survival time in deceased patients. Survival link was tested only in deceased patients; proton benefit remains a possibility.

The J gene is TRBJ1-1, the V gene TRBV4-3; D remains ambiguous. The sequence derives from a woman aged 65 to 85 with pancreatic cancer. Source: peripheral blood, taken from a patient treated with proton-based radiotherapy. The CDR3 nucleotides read TGCGCCAGCAGCCAAGAAACGGGAGGGCCTGAAGCTTTCTTT. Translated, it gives CASSQETGGPEAFF.